Listed below are T cell receptor beta chains from one sample, sequenced in a study of CD8+CD57+ T cells in acquired aplastic anemia. TCRdb ran MiXCR on the reads and lists one entry per CDR3 protein. The sample carries 220,000 or so distinct CDR3 sequences, 65% recorded once. The material sequenced was sorted CD4+, CD8+, or CD8+CD57+ T cells (not recorded which) from PBMCs. The receptors were gathered from a human donor with aplastic anemia. CDR3s include the opening cysteine and the closing phenylalanine or tryptophan. A D gene is named only where the DNA matches it firmly. Expanded clones are given a class, and other clones once, few, many or no size at all.

>13|TRBV7-9|TRBD1|-|TRBJ2-7
CADPGTGDYEQYF
TGTGCCGACCCCGGGACAGGGGATTACGAGCAGTACTTC
>12|TRBV14|-|-|TRBJ1-6
CASGETDSPLHF
TGTGCCAGCGGAGAAACGGACTCACCCCTCCACTTT
>15|TRBV11-1|TRBD2|-|TRBJ2-7
CASSPLGGGLYEQYF
TGTGCCAGCAGCCCGCTGGGCGGGGGGCTATACGAGCAGTACTTC
>18|TRBV20-1|TRBD2|-|TRBJ2-7
CSARGVLAGVSTSYEQYF
TGCAGTGCTAGGGGGGTTTTGGCGGGAGTCTCCACCTCCTACGAGCAGTACTTT
>16|TRBV2|TRBD1|once|TRBJ1-5
CASSLYSGQGFQPQHF
TGTGCCAGCAGTTTATACTCGGGACAGGGGTTTCAGCCCCAGCATTTT
>13|TRBV2|-|-|TRBJ1-6
CASRRGERSPLHF
TGTGCCAGCAGGAGGGGTGAGAGGTCACCCCTCCACTTT
>13|TRBV9|-|many|TRBJ2-7
CASSLGGPYEQYF
TGTGCCAGCAGCCTTGGGGGCCCCTACGAGCAGTACTTC
>15|TRBV2|TRBD1|once|TRBJ1-4
CASSPEQGSGQKLFF
TGTGCCAGCAGCCCCGAACAGGGGTCAGGCCAAAAACTGTTTTTT
>14|TRBV13|-|-|TRBJ1-6
CASSPGTDNSPPHF
TGTGCCAGCAGCCCCGGGACGGATAATTCACCCCCCCACTTT
>14|TRBV7-2|-|-|TRBJ1-1
CASSLDSKNTEAFF
TGTGCCAGCAGCTTGGACAGCAAAAACACTGAAGCTTTCTTT
>15|TRBV20-1|-|many|TRBJ2-1
CSARGKHSSYNEQFF
TGCAGTGCTAGAGGGAAGCATAGCTCCTACAATGAGCAGTTCTTC
>15|TRBV24-1|TRBD1|-|TRBJ2-5
CATSDQTGNEETQYF
TGTGCCACCAGTGACCAGACAGGGAATGAAGAGACCCAGTACTTC
>15|TRBV20-1|-|-|TRBJ1-5
CSAREDVRASGPQHF
TGCAGTGCTAGAGAGGATGTGAGGGCATCAGGGCCCCAGCATTTT
>12|TRBV24-1|-|once|TRBJ2-1
CATRSSYNEQFF
TGTGCCACTAGGAGCTCCTACAATGAGCAGTTCTTC
>15|TRBV24-1|-|-|TRBJ2-7
CATSERGGGPYEQYF
TGTGCCACCAGTGAACGAGGGGGGGGACCCTACGAGCAGTACTTC
>15|TRBV9|-|-|TRBJ1-2
CASSGKGLTNYGYTF
TGTGCCAGCAGCGGAAAGGGACTGACTAACTATGGCTACACCTTC
>15|TRBV6-5|TRBD2|-|TRBJ2-7
CASSWIAEPGGEQYF
TGTGCCAGCAGTTGGATAGCGGAACCGGGAGGAGAGCAGTACTTC
>14|TRBV5-4|TRBD1|once|TRBJ1-2
CASSQGQGSSGYTF
TGTGCCAGCAGCCAGGGACAGGGGAGCTCTGGCTACACCTTC
>15|TRBV19|-|-|TRBJ1-5
CASTPAGQGSQPQHF
TGTGCCAGTACCCCAGCGGGGCAGGGGAGTCAGCCCCAGCATTTT
>13|TRBV13|-|-|TRBJ2-2
CASSPQGAGELFF
TGTGCCAGCAGCCCCCAAGGCGCCGGGGAGCTGTTTTTT
>15|TRBV10-3|-|few|TRBJ2-1
CAISGDVSSYNEQFF
TGTGCCATCAGTGGGGACGTTAGCTCCTACAATGAGCAGTTCTTC
>13|TRBV29-1|-|-|TRBJ2-1
CSHLDSTYNEQFF
TGCAGCCATCTAGATTCGACCTACAATGAGCAGTTCTTC
>13|TRBV5-5|-|-|TRBJ2-7
CASRDTGSYEQYF
TGTGCCAGCAGGGATACAGGTTCCTACGAGCAGTACTTC
>14|TRBV24-1|-|many|TRBJ2-3
CATDKYRAADTQYF
TGTGCCACCGACAAATACAGGGCGGCAGATACGCAGTATTTT
>14|TRBV7-6|-|-|TRBJ2-7
CASSLDETSNEQYF
TGTGCCAGCAGCTTAGACGAGACTAGTAACGAGCAGTACTTC
>12|TRBV12-3/TRBV12-4|-|-|TRBJ2-5
CASGSGKETQYF
TGTGCTAGTGGTTCGGGGAAAGAGACCCAGTACTTC
>21|TRBV20-1|TRBD2|-|TRBJ2-3
CSARAGIPGLAGVASTDTQYF
TGCAGTGCTAGAGCAGGGATACCGGGACTAGCGGGGGTAGCTAGCACAGATACGCAGTATTTT
>13|TRBV7-2|TRBD1|-|TRBJ2-1
CASSPGQGGKKFF
TGTGCCAGCAGCCCCGGACAGGGGGGCAAGAAGTTCTTC
>16|TRBV4-2|-|-|TRBJ2-1
CASSQAVPDPYNEQFF
TGTGCCAGCAGCCAAGCGGTTCCCGATCCTTACAATGAGCAGTTCTTC
>13|TRBV4-3|-|-|TRBJ2-7
CASSDGTGGEQYF
TGCGCCAGCTCCGACGGGACCGGCGGCGAGCAGTACTTC
>13|TRBV2|TRBD2|once|TRBJ2-7
CATMSGGYHEQYF
TGTGCCACCATGAGCGGGGGGTACCACGAGCAGTACTTC
>14|TRBV5-6|-|few|TRBJ2-7
CASSLSGGSYEQYF
TGTGCCAGCAGCTTGTCCGGGGGATCCTACGAGCAGTACTTC
>13|TRBV4-3|TRBD1|-|TRBJ1-2
CASSQETGIGYTF
TGCGCCAGCAGCCAAGAGACAGGGATCGGCTACACCTTC
>16|TRBV6-1|-|many|TRBJ2-1
CASRAWWGGRYNEQFF
TGTGCCAGCAGGGCATGGTGGGGGGGCCGGTACAATGAGCAGTTCTTC
>17|TRBV5-1|TRBD2|-|TRBJ2-3
CASSLAASGGAMDTQYF
TGCGCCAGCAGCTTGGCGGCTAGCGGGGGGGCGATGGATACGCAGTATTTT
>13|TRBV9|-|-|TRBJ1-1
CASTETLGTEAFF
TGTGCCAGCACGGAGACCCTAGGCACTGAAGCTTTCTTT
>17|TRBV4-1|-|-|TRBJ1-6
CASSQEMGRAMNSPLHF
TGCGCCAGCAGCCAAGAGATGGGACGGGCAATGAATTCACCCCTCCACTTT
>14|TRBV7-9|-|-|TRBJ1-3
CAGHDSYSGNTIYF
TGTGCCGGCCATGACAGTTACTCTGGAAACACCATATATTTT
>16|TRBV12-3/TRBV12-4|TRBD1|many|TRBJ1-5
CASSPGQSIGNQPQHF
TGTGCCAGCAGTCCGGGACAGAGTATAGGCAATCAGCCCCAGCATTTT
>12|TRBV3-1|-|-|TRBJ2-7
CASSQPGQEQYF
TGTGCCAGCAGCCAACCGGGACAAGAGCAGTACTTC
>15|TRBV10-3|-|-|TRBJ1-1
CAISEIGTVNTEAFF
TGTGCCATCAGTGAAATCGGGACGGTGAACACTGAAGCTTTCTTT
>14|TRBV10-3|TRBD2|-|TRBJ2-7
CAISGGGSGYEQYF
TGTGCCATCAGTGGGGGCGGGAGCGGATACGAGCAGTACTTC
>13|TRBV19|TRBD1|-|TRBJ2-5
CASVGQGQETQYF
TGTGCCAGCGTCGGACAGGGCCAAGAGACCCAGTACTTC